The clone carrying this T cell receptor (beta chain) was detected once. Its antigen is currently unknown. Sequencing was performed with immunoSEQ multiplex PCR; in TCRdb, only in-frame clones are kept and a portion is missing. This table has more than 2 million clones, 90% to 95% appearing once. This sample is part of a study of shared clonotypes between healthy human individuals. Study overall: Ranging from 18 to 49 in age, donors were a couple of women and a few men. The study used three CD4 naive, three CD4 memory, two CD8 naive and one CD8 memory plate per donor.

The CDR3 runs to 13 residues. Findings of the study overall: The four-donor shared clonotypes exceeded non-shared clonotypes in generation probability, with non-shared ones scoring lower.

The TCR was taken from a young man in good health. V usage is TRBV21-1 and J usage is TRBJ1-2; the table names TRBD1, a call not compared with the DNA. TRBV21-1 is deemed a pseudogene. The specimen was naive CD4+ T cells sorted from blood. The subset: CD45RA+ positively selected. The CDR3 coding sequence is TGTGCCAGCAGCAAGACAGGGAGCTATGGCTACACCTTC. Its translation is CASSKTGSYGYTF.